The following is a TCR beta chain sequence with its context. Its antigen is not known. Repertoires were generated with immunoSEQ multiplex PCR, while TCRdb's copy carries only in-frame clones and drops some. Of about a million clones listed, 60% to 80% are singletons. The CDR3 has 14 residues. The germline V and J ends were trimmed by 6 bases and 0 bases, with 6 bases remaining between them. Germline CDR1 reads SEHNR; CDR2 reads FQNEAQ (reference sequence). The data were taken from a study of shared clonotypes between healthy human individuals. In the study overall: Each donor contributed plates that comprised three CD4 naive, three CD4 memory, two CD8 naive and one CD8 memory.

Study observations and caveats: Estimated richness was generally greater in naive than memory subsets. Relative to clonotypes present in all four donors, those not shared had lower generation probabilities.

The clonotype was recovered from a man aged 18 to 35 in good health. Some clones in this sample may be carry-over from other donors' samples. The source material was memory CD4+ T cells from PBMCs. Subset defined: CD45RA-negative fraction. The V call is TRBV7-9, the J call TRBJ2-6; D remains unclear. The CDR3 loop is CASSSFSGANVLTF. CDR3 nucleotides: TGTGCCAGCAGTTCGTTCTCTGGGGCCAACGTCCTGACTTTC.